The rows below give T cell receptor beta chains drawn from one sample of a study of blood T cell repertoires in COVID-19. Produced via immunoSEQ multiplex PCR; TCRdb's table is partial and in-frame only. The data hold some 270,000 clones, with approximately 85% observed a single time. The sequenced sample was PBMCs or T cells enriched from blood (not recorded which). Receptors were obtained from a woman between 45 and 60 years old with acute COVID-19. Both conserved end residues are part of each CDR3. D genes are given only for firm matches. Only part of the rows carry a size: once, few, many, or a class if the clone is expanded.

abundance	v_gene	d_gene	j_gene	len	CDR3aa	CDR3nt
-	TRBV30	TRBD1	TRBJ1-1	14	CACRQGPVNTEAFF	TGTGCCTGCAGACAGGGGCCGGTGAACACTGAAGCTTTCTTT
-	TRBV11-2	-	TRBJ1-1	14	CASSLGGVNTEAFF	TGTGCCAGCAGCTTAGGAGGTGTGAACACTGAAGCTTTCTTT
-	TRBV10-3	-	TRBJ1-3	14	CAIRTGDSGNTIYF	TGTGCCATCCGGACGGGAGACTCTGGAAACACCATATATTTT
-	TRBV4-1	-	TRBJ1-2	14	CASSQDGGYPGYTF	TGCGCCAGCAGCCAAGATGGAGGGTACCCCGGCTACACCTTC
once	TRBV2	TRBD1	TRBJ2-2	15	CASKGTGANTGELFF	TGTGCCAGCAAGGGTACAGGGGCGAACACCGGGGAGCTGTTTTTT
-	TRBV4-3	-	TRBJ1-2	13	CASSPQGGYGYTF	TGCGCCAGCAGCCCTCAAGGCGGCTATGGCTACACCTTC
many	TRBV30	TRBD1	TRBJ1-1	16	CAWSPPWDRLNTEAFF	TGTGCCTGGAGCCCCCCCTGGGACAGGCTGAACACTGAAGCTTTCTTT
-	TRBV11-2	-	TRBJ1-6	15	CASTDRPEGNSPLHF	TGTGCCAGCACGGACCGACCCGAGGGTAATTCACCCCTCCACTTT
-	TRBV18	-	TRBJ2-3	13	CASSEPNTDTQYF	TGTGCCAGCTCCGAGCCTAACACAGATACGCAGTATTTT
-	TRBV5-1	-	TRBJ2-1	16	CASSLAGTEGYNEQFF	TGCGCCAGCAGCTTGGCCGGGACGGAGGGTTACAATGAGCAGTTCTTC
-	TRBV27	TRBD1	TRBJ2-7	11	CASGTGGEQYF	TGTGCCAGCGGGACAGGGGGAGAGCAGTACTTC
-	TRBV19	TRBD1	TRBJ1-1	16	CASSTTGAAPTTEAFF	TGTGCCAGTAGTACCACAGGGGCCGCCCCTACCACTGAAGCTTTCTTT
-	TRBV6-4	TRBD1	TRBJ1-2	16	CASSALPGQAYYGYTF	TGTGCCAGCAGTGCCTTACCGGGACAGGCCTACTATGGCTACACCTTC
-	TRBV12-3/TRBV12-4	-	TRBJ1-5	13	CASSPGGNQPQHF	TGTGCCAGCTCTCCCGGGGGCAATCAGCCCCAGCATTTT
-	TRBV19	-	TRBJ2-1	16	CASSINRGRGYNEQFF	TGTGCCAGTAGTATAAACCGCGGCAGGGGTTACAATGAGCAGTTCTTC
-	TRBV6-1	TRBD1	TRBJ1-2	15	CASSEALQGNYGYTF	TGTGCCAGCAGTGAAGCGCTACAGGGGAACTATGGCTACACCTTC
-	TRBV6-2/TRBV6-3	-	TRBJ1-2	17	CASSWEGPAGPGYGYTF	TGTGCCAGCAGTTGGGAAGGACCGGCGGGTCCAGGCTATGGCTACACCTTC
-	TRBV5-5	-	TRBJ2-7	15	CASILAGTGVHEQYF	TGTGCCAGCATCCTAGCGGGGACAGGGGTACACGAGCAGTACTTC
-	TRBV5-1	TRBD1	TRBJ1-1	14	CASGNGQGDTEAFF	TGCGCCAGCGGAAACGGACAGGGGGACACTGAAGCTTTCTTT
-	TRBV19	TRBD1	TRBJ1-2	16	CASSIVGSGGFYGYTF	TGTGCCAGTAGTATCGTCGGGTCAGGGGGCTTCTATGGCTACACCTTC
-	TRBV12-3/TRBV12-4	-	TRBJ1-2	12	CASSRGGQGYTF	TGTGCCAGCAGTAGGGGGGGGCAAGGCTACACCTTC
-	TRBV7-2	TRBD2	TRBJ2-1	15	CASSVGLAGPNEQFF	TGTGCCAGCAGCGTGGGACTAGCGGGTCCCAATGAGCAGTTCTTC
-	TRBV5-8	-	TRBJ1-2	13	CASRPTGNYGYTF	TGTGCCAGCAGGCCAACAGGGAACTATGGCTACACCTTC
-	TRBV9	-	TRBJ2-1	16	CASSPEGRGFHNEQFF	TGTGCCAGCAGCCCCGAGGGCCGGGGGTTTCACAATGAGCAGTTCTTC
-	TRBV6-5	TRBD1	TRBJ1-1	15	CASSSRTGGHTEAFF	TGTGCCAGCAGTTCCCGGACAGGAGGGCACACTGAAGCTTTCTTT
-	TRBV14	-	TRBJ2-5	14	CASSQAGGWETQYF	TGTGCCAGCAGCCAAGCTGGGGGCTGGGAGACCCAGTACTTC
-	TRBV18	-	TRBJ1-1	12	CASSGGNFEAFF	TGTGCCAGCTCTGGCGGAAACTTTGAAGCTTTCTTT
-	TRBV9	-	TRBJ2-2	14	CASSVGAKTGELFF	TGTGCCAGCAGCGTAGGGGCGAAGACCGGGGAGCTGTTTTTT
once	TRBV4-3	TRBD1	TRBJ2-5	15	CASSQGQGVEETQYF	TGCGCCAGCAGCCAGGGACAGGGGGTTGAGGAGACCCAGTACTTC
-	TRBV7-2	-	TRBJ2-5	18	CASSPGTFSHVGQETQYF	TGTGCCAGCAGCCCCGGGACTTTTTCCCACGTGGGCCAAGAGACCCAGTACTTC
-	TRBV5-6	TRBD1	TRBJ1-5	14	CASSYQGGKQPQHF	TGTGCCAGCAGCTACCAGGGGGGAAAACAGCCCCAGCATTTT
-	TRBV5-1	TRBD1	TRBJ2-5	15	CASSLEGQGAETQYF	TGCGCCAGCAGCTTGGAGGGACAGGGGGCGGAGACCCAGTACTTC
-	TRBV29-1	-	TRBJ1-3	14	CSARATNSGNTIYF	TGCAGCGCCAGGGCCACCAACTCTGGAAACACCATATATTTT
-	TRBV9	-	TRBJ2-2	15	CASSVAGTNTGELFF	TGTGCCAGCAGCGTAGCAGGGACTAACACCGGGGAGCTGTTTTTT
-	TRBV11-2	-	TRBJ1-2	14	CASSQALANYGYTF	TGTGCCAGCAGCCAGGCCCTGGCTAACTATGGCTACACCTTC
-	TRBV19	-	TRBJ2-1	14	CASSMESSYNEQFF	TGTGCCAGTAGTATGGAGAGCTCCTACAATGAGCAGTTCTTC
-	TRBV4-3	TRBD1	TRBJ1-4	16	CASSHLPGTGGEKLFF	TGCGCCAGCAGCCATCTTCCCGGGACAGGGGGTGAAAAACTGTTTTTT
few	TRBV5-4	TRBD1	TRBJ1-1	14	CASSPDRRNTEAFF	TGTGCCAGCAGCCCGGACAGGCGGAACACTGAAGCTTTCTTT
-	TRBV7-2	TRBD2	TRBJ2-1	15	CASSWTSGGYNEQFF	TGTGCCAGCAGCTGGACTAGCGGGGGGTACAATGAGCAGTTCTTC
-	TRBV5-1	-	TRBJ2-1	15	CASSRDRSSYNEQFF	TGCGCCAGCAGCCGCGACAGGAGCTCCTACAATGAGCAGTTCTTC
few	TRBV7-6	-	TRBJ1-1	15	CASSLAAGAQTEAFF	TGTGCCAGCAGCTTAGCGGCAGGGGCTCAGACTGAAGCTTTCTTT
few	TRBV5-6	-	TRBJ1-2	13	CASSLLGSDGYTF	TGTGCCAGCAGCTTGCTTGGTAGTGATGGCTACACCTTC
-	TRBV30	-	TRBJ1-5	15	CAWSVKPGAGQPQHF	TGTGCCTGGAGTGTTAAACCAGGGGCAGGGCAGCCCCAGCATTTT
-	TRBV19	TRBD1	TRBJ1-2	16	CASSTPSGTGRGGYTF	TGTGCCAGTAGTACGCCGTCCGGGACAGGGAGAGGTGGCTACACCTTC
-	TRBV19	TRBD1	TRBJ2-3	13	CASSRQGADTQYF	TGTGCCAGTAGTCGACAGGGGGCAGATACGCAGTATTTT
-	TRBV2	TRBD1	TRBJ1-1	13	CASSQGLYTEAFF	TGTGCCAGTTCACAGGGGCTGTACACTGAAGCTTTCTTT
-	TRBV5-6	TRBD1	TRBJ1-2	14	CASSPTGGTDGYTF	TGTGCCAGCAGCCCTACAGGGGGCACAGATGGCTACACCTTC
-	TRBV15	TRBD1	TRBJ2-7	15	CATSRDKGGPYEQYF	TGTGCCACCAGCAGAGATAAAGGGGGCCCCTACGAGCAGTACTTC
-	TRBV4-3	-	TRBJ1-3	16	CASSQDWGPSGNTIYF	TGCGCCAGCAGCCAAGATTGGGGGCCCTCTGGAAACACCATATATTTT
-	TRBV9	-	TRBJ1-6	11	CASGENSPLHF	TGTGCCAGCGGTGAGAATTCACCCCTCCACTTT